Listed here are 13 T cell receptor beta chains from one sample, sequenced in a study of radiation and T cells in renal cell carcinoma. This table comes from immunoSEQ multiplex PCR, and its TCRdb copy is limited to in-frame clones, with some not included. The sample holds about 78,000 clones, approximately 90% seen once. Described time point: blood 4 weeks post-SBRT, at nephrectomy. Sample treatment: 15 Gy SBRT to primary tumor, nephrectomy 4 weeks later. The specimen was blood, collected from a patient whose treatment included radiotherapy and nephrectomy. The source is a woman aged 70-85 years with renal cell carcinoma.

The rearrangement joins TRBV9 to TRBJ1-3, with unresolved D. The germline V gene has CDR1 SGDLS and CDR2 YYNGEE. V lost 0 bases and J lost 2, with 18 bases in between. The CDR3 contains 18 residues. The CDR3 protein is CASSVARVPRTAGNTIYF. CDR3 DNA: TGTGCCAGCAGCGTAGCTAGGGTACCTAGAACTGCTGGAAACACCATATATTTT.

The rearrangement joins TRBV10-3 to TRBJ2-7; TRBD2 agrees at 11 bases. Trimming cost V 2 bases and J 4 bases; bases outside gene matches: 22. This CDR3 is built from 21 residues. Germline lookup yields CDR1 ENHRY and CDR2 SYGVKD. CDR3 DNA sequence: TGTGCCATCAGTGAGGGCAGAGGGGTAACTAGCGGGGGCCTAGCGGAATACGAGCAGTACTTC. This gives the protein CAISEGRGVTSGGLAEYEQYF.

V and J are TRBV27 and TRBJ1-5; TRBD1 agrees at 8 bases. Trimming took 6 bases from V and 6 from J; bases not matched to a gene: 7. This CDR3 is 14 amino acids long. Germline CDR1 MNHEY, CDR2 SMNVEV (reference sequence). For the CDR3, the DNA is TGTGCCAGCAGCTCGACAGGGGTTCGTCAGCCCCAGCATTTT. Its protein product is CASSSTGVRQPQHF.

The gene calls are TRBV6-5 and TRBJ2-1; the D gene is possibly TRBD2 (6 bases). The CDR3 extends over 14 amino acids. Germline values: CDR1 MNHEY, CDR2 SVGAGI. The ends were cut back, 6 bases at V and 9 bases at J, with 18 bases in the middle. The CDR3: CASRARGGVVEQFF. The CDR3 DNA is TGTGCCAGCAGAGCCCGGGGCGGGGTCGTTGAGCAGTTCTTC.

The genes are TRBV7-9 and TRBJ1-3; D is unresolved. Trimming removed 0 bases at V and 0 bases at J, with 9 bases between. CDR3 size: 16 residues. Germline assignment: CDR1 SEHNR and CDR2 FQNEAQ (reference sequence). Here the CDR3 reads CASSLAGPSSGNTIYF. The CDR3 region has the DNA TGTGCCAGCAGCTTAGCAGGGCCCAGCTCTGGAAACACCATATATTTT. The variable domain in full, completed from reference TRBV7-9 and TRBJ1-3, reads DTGVSQNPRHKITKRGQNVTFRCDPISEHNRLYWYRQTLGQGPEFLTYFQNEAQLEKSRLLSDRFSAERPKGSFSTLEIQRTEQGDSAMYLCASSLAGPSSGNTIYFGEGSWLTVV.

This clone was counted a few times. CDR3 in DNA: TGTGCCAGCAGCTTAGTTCTGGGGGTGAGCTATGGCTACACCTTC. This encodes CASSLVLGVSYGYTF. The V and J genes are TRBV7-2 and TRBJ1-2; a possible D gene is TRBD1 (5 bases). The V and J ends lost 1 base and 4 bases respectively, with 13 bases between them. Germline CDR1 reads SGHTA; CDR2 reads FQGNSA. The CDR3 consists of 15 residues.

The rearrangement joins TRBV14 to TRBJ2-1; 12 bases line up with TRBD2. V trimming: 4 bases; J trimming: 7 bases; junction bases outside the gene matches: 5. Germline V gene sequence: CDR1 SGHDN, CDR2 FVKESK. The CDR3 extends over 15 amino acids. This CDR3 is CASSPLAGGPNEQFF. For the CDR3, the DNA is TGTGCCAGCAGCCCGCTAGCGGGGGGGCCGAATGAGCAGTTCTTC.

A few counts support this clone. This chain links TRBV10-2 with TRBJ1-4, with 9 bases matching TRBD1. The CDR3 extends over 16 amino acids. In germline, CDR1 is WSHSY, CDR2 SAAADI. The V and J ends lost 2 bases and 5 bases, in that order; junction bases with no gene match: 6. The CDR3 region has the DNA TGCGCCAGCAGTGAGCCACACAGGGGGCGGAATGAAAAACTGTTTTTT. It yields the protein CASSEPHRGRNEKLFF.

This chain joins TRBV6-5 and TRBJ2-7; 7 bases agree with TRBD2. V lost 1 base and J lost 7; bases outside the gene matches: 10. Germline values: CDR1 MNHEY, CDR2 SVGAGI. The CDR3 extends over 15 amino acids. The CDR3 is CASSYWESGAGEQYF. CDR3 DNA: TGTGCCAGCAGTTACTGGGAAAGCGGGGCGGGGGAGCAGTACTTC.

As for this clone: The junction shows a germline mismatch at one end, possibly a read error. V usage is TRBV7-7 and J usage is TRBJ2-5, with 11 bases identical to TRBD1. Germline V gene sequence: CDR1 SSHAT, CDR2 FNYEAQ (reference sequence). CDR3 length: 16 residues. CDR3 in amino acids: CASSLGGQGGAETQYF. The CDR3 bases are TGTGCTAGCAGCTTAGGGGGACAGGGGGGTGCGGAGACCCAGTACTTC.

The CDR3 DNA is TGTGCCAGCAGCAGGGGCAGCCCTTTCACTGAAGCTTTCTTT. Its translation is CASSRGSPFTEAFF. V and J are TRBV7-8 and TRBJ1-1; D is possibly TRBD1 (5 bases). Trimming stripped 5 bases from V and 4 bases from J, with 14 bases between. Germline assignment: CDR1 SGHVS and CDR2 FQNEAQ. The CDR3 covers 14 residues.

This clone was seen more than once but under ten times. The gene calls are TRBV9 and TRBJ1-1, with 7 bases matching TRBD1. The germline CDR1 and CDR2 sequences are SGDLS and YYNGEE. V was pared by 5 bases and J by 1 base, with 5 bases of the junction left unmatched. CDR3 length: 14 residues. The CDR3: CASRATGPNTEAFF. CDR3 nucleotides: TGTGCCAGCAGAGCGACAGGGCCGAACACTGAAGCTTTCTTT.

The V call is TRBV5-1, the J call TRBJ2-1; 16 positions match TRBD2. V dropped 4 bases and J dropped 3; count of bases not matched to a gene: 4. The CDR3 has 17 amino acids. CDR1 SGHRS and CDR2 YFSETQ come from the germline V gene. The DNA for the CDR3 is TGCGCCAGCAGCCCGGGACTAGCGGGGGGGAACTACAATGAGCAGTTCTTC. Its translation: CASSPGLAGGNYNEQFF.